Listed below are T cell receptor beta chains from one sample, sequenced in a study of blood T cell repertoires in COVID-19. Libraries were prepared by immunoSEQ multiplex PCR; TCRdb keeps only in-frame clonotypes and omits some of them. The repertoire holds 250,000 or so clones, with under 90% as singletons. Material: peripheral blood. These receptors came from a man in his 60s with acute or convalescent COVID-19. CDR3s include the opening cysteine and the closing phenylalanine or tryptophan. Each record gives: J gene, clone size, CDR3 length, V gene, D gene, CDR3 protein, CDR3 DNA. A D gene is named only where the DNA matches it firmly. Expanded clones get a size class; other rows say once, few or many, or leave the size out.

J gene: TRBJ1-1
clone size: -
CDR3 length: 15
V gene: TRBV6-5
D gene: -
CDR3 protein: CASSYSTGLGTEAFF
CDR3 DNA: TGTGCCAGCAGTTACTCGACGGGGTTGGGAACTGAAGCTTTCTTT

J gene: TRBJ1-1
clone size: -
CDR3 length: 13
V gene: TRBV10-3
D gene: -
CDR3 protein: CAISEYRNTEAFF
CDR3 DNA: TGTGCCATCAGTGAGTACAGGAACACTGAAGCTTTCTTT

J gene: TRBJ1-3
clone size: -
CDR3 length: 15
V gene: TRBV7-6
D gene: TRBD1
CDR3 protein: CASSVAGGTGNTIYF
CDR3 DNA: TGTGCCAGCAGCGTTGCAGGGGGCACTGGAAACACCATATATTTT

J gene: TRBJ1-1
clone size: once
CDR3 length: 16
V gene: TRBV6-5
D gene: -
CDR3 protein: CASSSQSQGRGTEAFF
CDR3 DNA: TGTGCCAGCAGTTCCCAATCACAGGGTCGCGGCACTGAAGCTTTCTTT

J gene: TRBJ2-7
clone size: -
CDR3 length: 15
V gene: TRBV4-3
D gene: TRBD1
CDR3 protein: CASSQNNRGQYEQYF
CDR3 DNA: TGCGCCAGCAGCCAAAATAACAGGGGCCAGTACGAGCAGTACTTC

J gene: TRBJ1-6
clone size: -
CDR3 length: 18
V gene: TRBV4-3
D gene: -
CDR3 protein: CASSQERGMGQRNSPLHF
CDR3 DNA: TGCGCCAGCAGCCAAGAAAGGGGAATGGGACAAAGAAATTCACCCCTCCACTTT

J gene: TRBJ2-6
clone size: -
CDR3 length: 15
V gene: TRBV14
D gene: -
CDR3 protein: CASRDTGSGANVLTF
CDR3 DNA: TGTGCCAGCAGGGATACAGGGTCTGGGGCCAACGTCCTGACTTTC

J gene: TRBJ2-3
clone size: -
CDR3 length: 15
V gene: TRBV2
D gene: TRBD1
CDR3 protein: CASRGQGVVGDTQYF
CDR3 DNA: TGTGCCAGCAGAGGACAGGGGGTGGTGGGGGATACGCAGTATTTT

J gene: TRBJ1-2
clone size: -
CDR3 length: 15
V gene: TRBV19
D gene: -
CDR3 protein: CASSIVGRQNYGYTF
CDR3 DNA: TGTGCCAGTAGTATAGTTGGGCGTCAGAACTATGGCTACACCTTC

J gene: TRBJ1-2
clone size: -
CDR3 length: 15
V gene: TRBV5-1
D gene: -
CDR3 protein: CASSLMSGSNYGYTF
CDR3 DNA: TGCGCCAGCAGCTTGATGTCAGGTTCTAACTATGGCTACACCTTC

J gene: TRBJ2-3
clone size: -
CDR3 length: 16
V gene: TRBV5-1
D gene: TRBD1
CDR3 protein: CATSNSGGPRTDTQYF
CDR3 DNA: TGCGCCACGTCGAACTCAGGGGGCCCGCGCACAGATACGCAGTATTTT

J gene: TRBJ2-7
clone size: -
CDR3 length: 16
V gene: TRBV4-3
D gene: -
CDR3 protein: CASSQEFGGLSYEQYF
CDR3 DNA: TGCGCCAGCAGCCAAGAGTTCGGCGGGTTATCCTACGAGCAGTACTTC

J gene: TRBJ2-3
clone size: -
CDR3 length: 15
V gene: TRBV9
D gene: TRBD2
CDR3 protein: CASSVVAGGTDTQYF
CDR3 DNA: TGTGCCAGCAGCGTAGTGGCGGGGGGCACAGATACGCAGTATTTT

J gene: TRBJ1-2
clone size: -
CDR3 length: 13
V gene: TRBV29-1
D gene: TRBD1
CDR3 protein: CSVGDREGYGYTF
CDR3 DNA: TGCAGCGTCGGGGACAGGGAAGGCTATGGCTACACCTTC

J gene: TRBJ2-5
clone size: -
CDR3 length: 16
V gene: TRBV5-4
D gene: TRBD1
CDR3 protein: CASSSSLDRVKETQYF
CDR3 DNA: TGTGCCAGCAGCTCTTCCTTGGACAGGGTCAAAGAGACCCAGTACTTC

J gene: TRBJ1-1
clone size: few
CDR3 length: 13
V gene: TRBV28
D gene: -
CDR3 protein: CASSRGMNTEAFF
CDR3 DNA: TGTGCCAGCAGCCGGGGGATGAACACTGAAGCTTTCTTT

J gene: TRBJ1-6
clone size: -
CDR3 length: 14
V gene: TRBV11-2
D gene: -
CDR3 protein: CASSFRAGNSPLHF
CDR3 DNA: TGTGCCAGCAGCTTCAGGGCCGGGAATTCACCCCTCCACTTT

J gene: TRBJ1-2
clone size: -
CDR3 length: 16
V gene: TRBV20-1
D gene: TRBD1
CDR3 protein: CSASPGQGSKVGGYTF
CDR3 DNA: TGCAGTGCTAGTCCGGGACAGGGGTCTAAAGTTGGTGGCTACACCTTC

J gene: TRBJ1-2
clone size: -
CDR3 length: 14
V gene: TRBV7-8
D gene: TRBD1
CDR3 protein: CASSWGTVSYGYTF
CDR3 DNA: TGTGCCAGCAGCTGGGGGACAGTTAGCTATGGCTACACCTTC

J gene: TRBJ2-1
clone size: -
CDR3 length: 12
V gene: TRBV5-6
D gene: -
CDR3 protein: CASSLDAGEQFF
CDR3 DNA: TGTGCCAGCAGCTTGGACGCGGGTGAGCAGTTCTTC

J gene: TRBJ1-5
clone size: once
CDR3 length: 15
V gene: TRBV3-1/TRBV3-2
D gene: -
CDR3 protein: CASSPGFPINQPQHF
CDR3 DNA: TGTGCCAGCAGCCCAGGGTTTCCCATCAATCAGCCCCAGCATTTT

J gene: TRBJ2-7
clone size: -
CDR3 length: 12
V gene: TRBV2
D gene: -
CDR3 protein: CASSETSYEQYF
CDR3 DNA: TGTGCCAGCAGTGAGACTTCCTACGAGCAGTACTTC

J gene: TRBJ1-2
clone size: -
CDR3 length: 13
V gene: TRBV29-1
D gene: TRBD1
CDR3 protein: CSVGGDRGSGYTF
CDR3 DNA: TGCAGCGTTGGTGGAGACAGGGGTTCTGGCTACACCTTC

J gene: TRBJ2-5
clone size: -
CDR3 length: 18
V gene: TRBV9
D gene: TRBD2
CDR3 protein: CASSKPSRAGSFQETQYF
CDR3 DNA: TGTGCCAGCAGCAAACCCTCTCGAGCGGGGAGCTTCCAAGAGACCCAGTACTTC

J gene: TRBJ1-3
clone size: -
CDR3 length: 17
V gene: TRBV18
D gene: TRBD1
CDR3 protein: CASSPIGRGLTGNTIYF
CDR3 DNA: TGTGCCAGCTCACCAATCGGAAGGGGGCTGACTGGAAACACCATATATTTT

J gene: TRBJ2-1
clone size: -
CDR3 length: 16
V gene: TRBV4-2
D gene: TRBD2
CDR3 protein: CASSQAGLAGYNEQFF
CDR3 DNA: TGTGCCAGCAGCCAAGCAGGTCTAGCGGGGTACAATGAGCAGTTCTTC

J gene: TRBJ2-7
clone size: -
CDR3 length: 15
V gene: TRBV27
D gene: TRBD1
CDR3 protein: CASSPRTGGFYEQYF
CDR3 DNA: TGTGCCAGCAGTCCCCGGACAGGGGGCTTCTACGAGCAGTACTTC

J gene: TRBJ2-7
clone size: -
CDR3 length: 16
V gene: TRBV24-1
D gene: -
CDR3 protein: CATSDLVQESSYEQYF
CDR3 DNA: TGTGCCACCAGTGATTTGGTACAGGAGAGCTCCTACGAGCAGTACTTC

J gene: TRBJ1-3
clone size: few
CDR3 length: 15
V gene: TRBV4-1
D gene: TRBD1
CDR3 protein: CASSQTGGRGNTIYF
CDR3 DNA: TGCGCCAGCAGCCAAACAGGGGGGCGAGGGAACACCATATATTTT

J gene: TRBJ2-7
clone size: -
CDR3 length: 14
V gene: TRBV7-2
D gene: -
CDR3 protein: CASSLPSASYEQYF
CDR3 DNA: TGTGCCAGCAGCTTACCTAGCGCCTCCTACGAGCAGTACTTC

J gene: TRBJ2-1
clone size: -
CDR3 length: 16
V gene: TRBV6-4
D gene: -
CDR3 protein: CASSDSGLLALNEQFF
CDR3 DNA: TGTGCCAGCAGTGACTCGGGGCTCCTTGCCCTTAATGAGCAGTTCTTC

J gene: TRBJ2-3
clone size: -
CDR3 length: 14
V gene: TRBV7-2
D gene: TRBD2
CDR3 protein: CASSSGLSPDTQYF
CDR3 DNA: TGTGCCAGCAGCTCGGGACTATCCCCAGATACGCAGTATTTT

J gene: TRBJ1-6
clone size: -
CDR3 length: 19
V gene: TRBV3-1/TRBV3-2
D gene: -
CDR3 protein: CASSPPAGRLSSYNSPLHF
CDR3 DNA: TGTGCCAGCAGCCCCCCCGCGGGCCGACTTAGCTCCTATAATTCACCCCTCCACTTT

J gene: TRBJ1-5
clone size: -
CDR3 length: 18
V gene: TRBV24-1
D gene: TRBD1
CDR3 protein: CATSDLHGTGYGNQPQHF
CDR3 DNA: TGTGCCACCAGTGATTTGCACGGGACAGGTTATGGCAATCAGCCCCAGCATTTT

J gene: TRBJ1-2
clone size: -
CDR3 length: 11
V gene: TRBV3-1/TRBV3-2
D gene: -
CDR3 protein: CASSQGYGYTF
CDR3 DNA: TGTGCCAGCAGCCAAGGCTACGGCTACACCTTC

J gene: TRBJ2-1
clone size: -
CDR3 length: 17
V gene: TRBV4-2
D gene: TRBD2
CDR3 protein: CASSQRLAGDLYNEQFF
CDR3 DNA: TGTGCCAGCAGCCAACGACTAGCGGGAGACCTCTACAATGAGCAGTTCTTC

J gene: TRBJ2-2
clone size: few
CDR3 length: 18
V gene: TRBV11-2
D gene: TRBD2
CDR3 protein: CASSARLAGGTNTGELFF
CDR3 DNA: TGTGCCAGCAGCGCGAGACTAGCGGGGGGAACGAACACCGGGGAGCTGTTTTTT

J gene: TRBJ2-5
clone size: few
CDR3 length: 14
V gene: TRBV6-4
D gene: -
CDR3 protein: CASWAGPTEETQYF
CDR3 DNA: TGTGCCAGCTGGGCGGGTCCCACGGAGGAGACCCAGTACTTC

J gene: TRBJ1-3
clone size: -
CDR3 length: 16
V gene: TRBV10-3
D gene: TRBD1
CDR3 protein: CAISESKTGGRTTIYF
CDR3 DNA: TGTGCCATCAGTGAGTCGAAAACAGGGGGTAGGACGACCATATATTTT

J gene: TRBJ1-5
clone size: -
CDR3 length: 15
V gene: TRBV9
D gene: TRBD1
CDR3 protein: CASSVGTGHRQPQHF
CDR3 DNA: TGTGCCAGCAGCGTAGGGACAGGGCATAGGCAGCCCCAGCATTTT